These 11 T cell receptor beta chains were sequenced from one sample in a study of T-cell reconstitution after alpha-beta-depleted transplantation in children. It was with unique molecular identifiers that the TCRbeta library was prepared. A single record per CDR3 protein comes from TCRdb applying MiXCR to the PCR reads. The sample gives some 81,000 distinct CDR3 sequences, around an eighth of which show up once; 27% is in the top ten. The sample here was PBMCs, mostly from graft donor cells, taken 180 days after TCRalphabeta/CD19-depleted stem cell transplant. The receptor set was obtained from a male patient between 2 and 10 years old who had a stem cell transplant for acute lymphoblastic leukemia, so the T cells may come from the graft donor.

This clonotype was recorded at least ten times. The chain couples TRBV7-8 to TRBJ2-3; 9 bases fit TRBD2. With V trimmed by 5 bases and J by 5 bases, 11 bases remained unmatched. The CDR3 has 16 amino acids. Per germline, CDR1 SGHVS and CDR2 FQNEAQ. CDR3 loop: CASSPNSGRIGDTQYF. The CDR3, as DNA: TGTGCCAGCAGCCCAAATAGCGGGAGAATCGGAGATACGCAGTATTTT. Based on the CDR3 plus reference TRBV7-8 and TRBJ2-3, the full variable domain is GAGVSQSPRYKVAKRGQDVALRCDPISGHVSLFWYQQALGQGPEFLTYFQNEAQLDKSGLPSDRFFAERPEGSVSTLKIQRTQQEDSAVYLCASSPNSGRIGDTQYFGPGTRLTVL.

The chain uses TRBV6-5 and TRBJ1-2; D is unresolved. V was trimmed by 2 bases and J by 0 bases, leaving 7 bases between them. This CDR3 is 14 amino acids long. Looked up from germline, CDR1 is MNHEY and CDR2 is SVGAGI. CDR3 nucleotide sequence: TGTGCCAGCAGTTACCCACCTTCTAACTATGGCTACACCTTC. Protein sequence: CASSYPPSNYGYTF.

The V gene is TRBV19, the J gene TRBJ1-1; D remains unclear. Looked up from germline, CDR1 is LNHDA and CDR2 is SQIVND (reference sequence). This CDR3 has 15 residues. The ends were cut back, 6 bases at V and 7 bases at J, with 21 bases in the middle. The CDR3: CASSLRNKWVLEAFF. As DNA, the CDR3 is TGTGCCAGTAGCCTAAGGAACAAGTGGGTACTTGAAGCTTTCTTT.

CDR3 sequence (DNA): TGTGCCTGGAGTGTAGGGTTCCACCAAGAGACCCAGTACTTC. This sequence encodes CAWSVGFHQETQYF. V gene TRBV30 combines with J gene TRBJ2-5; D is unresolved. The V end lost 0 bases, the J end lost 0 bases, and 8 bases lay between the germline ends. This CDR3 has 14 residues. Germline V CDR1 and CDR2: GTSNPN, SVGIG (reference sequence).

The chain couples TRBV10-3 to TRBJ2-6, with D tentatively TRBD1 or TRBD2 (5 bases each). The CDR3 consists of 15 residues. Germline V gives CDR1 ENHRY, CDR2 SYGVKD. V lost 7 bases to trimming and J lost 2 bases, with 12 bases between them. The CDR3 DNA reads as TGTGCCATCATGTCAGGGACCCCTGGGGCCAACGTCCTGACTTTC. Translated: CAIMSGTPGANVLTF.

This chain connects TRBV10-3 to TRBJ2-7, with 9 bases aligning to TRBD1. The V gene end was trimmed by 8 bases and the J gene end by 0 bases; junction bases not matched to a gene: 5. Germline-derived CDR1 and CDR2 are ENHRY and SYGVKD. This CDR3 is built from 14 residues. CDR3 nucleotide sequence: TGTGCCATCGACGGGACAGGGAACTCCTACGAGCAGTACTTC. The encoded protein is CAIDGTGNSYEQYF.

This clonotype has just a few counts. The chain is built from TRBV7-6 and TRBJ1-6, with a possible D match to TRBD1 (5 bases). The CDR3 consists of 18 residues. V lost 5 bases to trimming and J lost 0 bases, with 17 bases between them. Germline V CDR1 and CDR2: SGHVS, FNYEAQ. This chain's CDR3 is CASSREVRESSYNSPLHF. DNA of the CDR3: TGTGCCAGCAGCCGAGAGGTCAGGGAGAGCTCCTATAATTCACCCCTCCACTTT.

In regard to this clonotype: A much larger clone differs by one base, so this may be a read error. For the CDR3, the DNA is TGTGCCTGCAGCCTCACGCAGAACACTGAAGCTTTCTTT. The encoded protein is CACSLTQNTEAFF. The chain is built from TRBV9 and TRBJ1-1; no definite D call. There are 13 residues in the CDR3. Germline CDR1 reads SGDLS; CDR2 reads YYNGEE.

This clonotype was picked up a small number of times. The chain carries TRBV29-1 and TRBJ2-5; 16 positions match TRBD2. V was pared by 4 bases and J by 6 bases, with 11 bases of the junction left unmatched. Per germline, CDR1 SQVTM and CDR2 ANQGSEA. This CDR3 comprises 17 residues. This CDR3 is CSVVPALGLAGGKTQYF. The DNA for the CDR3 is TGCAGCGTTGTGCCGGCCCTGGGACTAGCGGGAGGGAAGACCCAGTACTTC.

This clonotype occurred many times. J is TRBJ2-7 and V is TRBV7-8; unclear D gene. The CDR3 is made up of 12 amino acids. The V gene's germline CDR1 is SGHVS and CDR2 FQNEAQ. Trimming shortened V by 0 bases and J by 2 bases, and 2 bases separated the two germline ends. The CDR3, as DNA: TGTGCCAGCAGCTTAGCCCCCTACGAGCAGTACTTC. Protein sequence: CASSLAPYEQYF.

V usage is TRBV11-1 and J usage is TRBJ2-4; D may be TRBD1 or TRBD2 (7 bases each). Trimming took 5 bases from V and 0 from J, leaving 26 bases between them. The CDR3 covers 20 residues. Germline CDR1 is SGHAT and CDR2 is FQDESV (reference sequence). The CDR3 DNA is TGTGCCAGCAGCCCGACGAGGGCGGGAGAGGGGGCCCTAGCCAAAAACATTCAGTACTTC. It encodes CASSPTRAGEGALAKNIQYF.